This TCR beta chain emerged from a study of early T cells in non-severe SARS-CoV-2 infection. TCRdb passed the 5' RACE reads through MiXCR, listing each CDR3 protein once. The sample has tens of thousands of distinct CDR3 sequences; about 9.4% are singletons. V lost 3 bases, J lost 1 base, and 9 bases lay in between. CDR1 is MDHEN, CDR2 SYDVKM, per germline. This CDR3 spans 15 amino acids. Sequenced material: whole blood, taken at baseline. The chain combines TRBV28 with TRBJ2-2, with a tentative D call TRBD2 (6 bases). The source of this sequence is an adult who was a healthcare worker with PCR-confirmed SARS-CoV-2 infection or an uninfected control (not recorded which). This CDR3 reads CASSFRGRNTGELFF. CDR3 DNA: TGTGCCAGCAGTTTCCGGGGGAGGAACACCGGGGAGCTGTTTTTT.